This TCR beta chain is from a study of T cell changes during pregnancy in multiple sclerosis. This clone was seen only once. V gave up 6 bases and J gave up 1 base, with 12 bases separating them. The germline V gene has CDR1 MDHEN and CDR2 SYDVKM. The CDR3 sequence is 14 residues long. Using immunoSEQ multiplex PCR, the repertoire was profiled, and TCRdb retains in-frame clones only, with some absent. The sample lists about 100,000 clones; 85% to 95% were seen once. The receptor comes from a female donor with multiple sclerosis, enrolled in a pregnancy study. The starting material was peripheral blood, obtained before pregnancy. The J gene is TRBJ2-5, the V gene TRBV28; perhaps TRBD1 as D (6 bases). This CDR3 is CASSEGQFQETQYF. Here the CDR3 DNA reads TGTGCCAGCAGCGAAGGACAGTTCCAAGAGACCCAGTACTTC.